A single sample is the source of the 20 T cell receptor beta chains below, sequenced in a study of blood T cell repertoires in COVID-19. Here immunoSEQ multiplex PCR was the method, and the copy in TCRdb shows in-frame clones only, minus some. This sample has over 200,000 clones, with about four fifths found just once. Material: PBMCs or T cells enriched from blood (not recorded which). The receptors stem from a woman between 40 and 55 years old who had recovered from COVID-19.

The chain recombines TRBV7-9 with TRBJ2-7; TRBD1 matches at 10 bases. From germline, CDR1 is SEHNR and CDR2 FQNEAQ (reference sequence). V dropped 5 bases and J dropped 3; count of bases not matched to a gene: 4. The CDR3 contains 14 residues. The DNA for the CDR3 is TGTGCCAGCAGCGGGACAGGGGACGACTACGAGCAGTACTTC. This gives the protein CASSGTGDDYEQYF. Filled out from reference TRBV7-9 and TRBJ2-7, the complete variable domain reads DTGVSQNPRHKITKRGQNVTFRCDPISEHNRLYWYRQTLGQGPEFLTYFQNEAQLEKSRLLSDRFSAERPKGSFSTLEIQRTEQGDSAMYLCASSGTGDDYEQYFGPGTRLTVT.

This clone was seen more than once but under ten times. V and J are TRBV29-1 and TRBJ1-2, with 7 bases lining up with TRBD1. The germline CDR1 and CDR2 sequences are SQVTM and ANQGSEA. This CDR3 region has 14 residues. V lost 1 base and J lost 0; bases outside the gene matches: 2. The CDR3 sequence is CSVEGGQANYGYTF. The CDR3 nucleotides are TGCAGCGTTGAAGGAGGACAGGCTAACTATGGCTACACCTTC.

CDR3 residues: CASTSLTGASGIRQPQHF. The DNA for the CDR3 is TGTGCCAGCACCAGTTTGACAGGGGCCAGCGGGATTAGACAGCCCCAGCATTTT. The chain combines TRBV28 with TRBJ1-5; 8 bases are shared with TRBD1. V was clipped by 7 bases and J by 7 bases; unmatched bases: 21. Germline CDR1 MDHEN, CDR2 SYDVKM. The length of the CDR3 is 18 residues.

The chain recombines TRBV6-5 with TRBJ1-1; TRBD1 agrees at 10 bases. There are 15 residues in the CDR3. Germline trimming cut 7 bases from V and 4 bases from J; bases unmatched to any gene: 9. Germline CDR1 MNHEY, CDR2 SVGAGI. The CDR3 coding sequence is TGTGCCAGCATTAGGGGAGGACAGGGGGGCACTGAAGCTTTCTTT. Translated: CASIRGGQGGTEAFF.

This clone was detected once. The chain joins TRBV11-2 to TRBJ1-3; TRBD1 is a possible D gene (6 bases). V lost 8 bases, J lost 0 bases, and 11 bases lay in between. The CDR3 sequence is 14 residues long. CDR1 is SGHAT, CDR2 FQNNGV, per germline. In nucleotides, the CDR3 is TGTGCCAGCCGAACAGGGATCTCTGGAAACACCATATATTTT. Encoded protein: CASRTGISGNTIYF.

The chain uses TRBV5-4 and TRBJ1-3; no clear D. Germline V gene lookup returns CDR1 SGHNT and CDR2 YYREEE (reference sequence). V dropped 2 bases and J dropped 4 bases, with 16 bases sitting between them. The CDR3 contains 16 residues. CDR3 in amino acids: CASSLGGSLTGNTIYF. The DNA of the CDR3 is TGTGCCAGCAGCTTAGGCGGATCGCTCACCGGAAACACCATATATTTT.

For the CDR3, the DNA is TGTGCCAGCTCTCAAGGGACAGGGATCCTAGCCAAAAACATTCAGTACTTC. It specifies CASSQGTGILAKNIQYF. V and J are TRBV18 and TRBJ2-4, with TRBD1 identical over 9 bases. Trimming took 6 bases from V and 0 from J; bases not matched to a gene: 9. The CDR3 is made up of 17 amino acids. Germline lookup yields CDR1 KGHSH and CDR2 LQKENI.

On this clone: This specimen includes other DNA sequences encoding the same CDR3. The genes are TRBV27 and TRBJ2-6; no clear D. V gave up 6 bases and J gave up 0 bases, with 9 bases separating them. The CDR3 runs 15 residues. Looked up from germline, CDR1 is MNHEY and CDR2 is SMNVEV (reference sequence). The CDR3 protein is CASSSRLSGANVLTF. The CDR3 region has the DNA TGTGCCAGCAGCTCAAGACTCTCTGGGGCCAACGTCCTGACTTTC.

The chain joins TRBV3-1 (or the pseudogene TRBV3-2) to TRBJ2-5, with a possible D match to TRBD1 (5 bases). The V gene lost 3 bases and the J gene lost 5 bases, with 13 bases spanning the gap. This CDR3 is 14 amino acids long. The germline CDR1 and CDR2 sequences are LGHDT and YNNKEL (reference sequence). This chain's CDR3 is CASSQADRAETQYF. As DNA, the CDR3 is TGTGCCAGCAGCCAGGCCGACAGAGCGGAGACCCAGTACTTC.

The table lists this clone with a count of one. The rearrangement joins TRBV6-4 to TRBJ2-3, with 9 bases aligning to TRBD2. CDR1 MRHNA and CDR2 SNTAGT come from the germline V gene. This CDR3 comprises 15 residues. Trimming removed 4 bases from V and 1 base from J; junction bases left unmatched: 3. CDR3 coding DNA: TGTGCCAGCAGTGCGCTAGCGGGACGCACAGATACGCAGTATTTT. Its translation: CASSALAGRTDTQYF.

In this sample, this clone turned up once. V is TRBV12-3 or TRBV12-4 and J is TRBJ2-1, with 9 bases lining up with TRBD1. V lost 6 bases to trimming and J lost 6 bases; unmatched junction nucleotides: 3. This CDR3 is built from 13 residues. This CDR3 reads CASSPTGGNEQFF. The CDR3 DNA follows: TGTGCCAGCAGCCCGACAGGGGGCAATGAGCAGTTCTTC.

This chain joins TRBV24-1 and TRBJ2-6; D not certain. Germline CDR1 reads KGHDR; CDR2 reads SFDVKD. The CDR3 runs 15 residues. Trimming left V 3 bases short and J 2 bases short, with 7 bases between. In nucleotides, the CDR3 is TGTGCCACCAGTGATGAAAAGCCTGGGGCCAACGTCCTGACTTTC. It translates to CATSDEKPGANVLTF.

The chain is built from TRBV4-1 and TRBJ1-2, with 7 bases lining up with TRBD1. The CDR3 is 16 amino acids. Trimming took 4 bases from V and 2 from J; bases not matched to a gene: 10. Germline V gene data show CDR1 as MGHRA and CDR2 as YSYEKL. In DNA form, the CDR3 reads TGCGCCAGCAGCCTGCGGACAGGACTAATGAACTATGGCTACACCTTC. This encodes CASSLRTGLMNYGYTF.

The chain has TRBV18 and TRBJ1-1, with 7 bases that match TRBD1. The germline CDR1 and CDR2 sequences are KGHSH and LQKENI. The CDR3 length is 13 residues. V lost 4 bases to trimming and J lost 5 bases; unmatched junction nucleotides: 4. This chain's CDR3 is CASSQTGETEAFF. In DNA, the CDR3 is TGTGCCAGCTCACAAACAGGGGAAACTGAAGCTTTCTTT.

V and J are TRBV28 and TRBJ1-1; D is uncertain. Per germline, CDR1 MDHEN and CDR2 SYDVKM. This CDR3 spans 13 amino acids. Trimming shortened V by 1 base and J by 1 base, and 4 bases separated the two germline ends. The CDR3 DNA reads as TGTGCCAGCAGTTTATCCGGGAACACTGAAGCTTTCTTT. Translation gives CASSLSGNTEAFF.

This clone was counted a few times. CDR3 sequence reads: CASSLSRDTEAFF. The CDR3 DNA sequence: TGTGCCAGCAGCTTAAGCAGGGACACTGAAGCTTTCTTT. J is TRBJ1-1 and V is TRBV7-2, with D maybe TRBD1 (5 bases). CDR1 is SGHTA, CDR2 FQGNSA, per germline. This CDR3 is built from 13 residues. V dropped 2 bases and J dropped 3 bases, with 7 bases sitting between them. Filled out from reference TRBV7-2 and TRBJ1-1, the complete variable domain reads GAGVSQSPSNKVTEKGKDVELRCDPISGHTALYWYRQSLGQGLEFLIYFQGNSAPDKSGLPSDRFSAERTGGSVSTLTIQRTQQEDSAVYLCASSLSRDTEAFFGQGTRLTVV.

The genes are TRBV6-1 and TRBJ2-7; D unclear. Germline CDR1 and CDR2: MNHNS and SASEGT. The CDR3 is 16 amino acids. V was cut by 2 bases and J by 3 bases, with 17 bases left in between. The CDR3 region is CASSETVGQPLYEQYF. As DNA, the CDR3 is TGTGCCAGCAGTGAAACCGTTGGGCAGCCCCTCTACGAGCAGTACTTC.

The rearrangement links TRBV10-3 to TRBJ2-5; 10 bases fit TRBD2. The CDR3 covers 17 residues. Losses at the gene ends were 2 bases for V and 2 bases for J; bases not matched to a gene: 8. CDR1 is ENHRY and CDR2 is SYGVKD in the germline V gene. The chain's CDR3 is CAISEGVRTSGQETQYF. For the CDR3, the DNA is TGTGCCATCAGTGAGGGGGTCCGGACTAGCGGACAAGAGACCCAGTACTTC.

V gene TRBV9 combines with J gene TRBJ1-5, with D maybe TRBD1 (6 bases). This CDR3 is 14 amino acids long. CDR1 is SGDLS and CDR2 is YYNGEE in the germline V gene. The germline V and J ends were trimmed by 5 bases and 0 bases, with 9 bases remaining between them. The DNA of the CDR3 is TGTGCCAGCAGTAGGACAGATAGCAATCAGCCCCAGCATTTT. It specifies CASSRTDSNQPQHF.

The CDR3 loop is CASSLIGARGDTQYF. DNA of the CDR3: TGTGCCAGCAGTTTGATCGGGGCCAGGGGAGATACGCAGTATTTT. The chain recombines TRBV28 with TRBJ2-3, with D possibly matching TRBD1 (6 bases). Germline CDR1 is MDHEN and CDR2 is SYDVKM. This CDR3 region has 15 residues. V was trimmed by 3 bases and J by 5 bases, leaving 15 bases between them.